Described below is a single T cell receptor (beta chain) sequence and its context. No antigen is known for it. The source of the sample is a study of identical twins. TCRdb analysed the 5' RACE reads with MiXCR anew, one entry per CDR3 protein. Here the sample spans about 250,000 distinct CDR3 sequences, 11% to 15% being singletons. V was pared by 8 bases and J by 0 bases, with 14 bases between. CDR1 and CDR2 (germline): LGHDT, YNNKEL (reference sequence). This CDR3 contains 14 residues. Findings of the study overall: When twins shared out-of-frame alpha sequences, those sequences had excess low generation probability. Fewer insertions characterized abundant cord blood beta clonotypes, whereas memory repertoires showed none.

The TCR comes from a woman aged 18-29 years in good health. What was sequenced was memory (CD45RO+) T cells sorted from blood. The V call is TRBV3-1, the J call TRBJ2-7; maybe TRBD2 (6 bases). Here the CDR3 DNA reads TGTGCCAGCTCGAAGGGAGGCCTCTCCTACGAGCAGTACTTC. Translation: CASSKGGLSYEQYF.